This T cell receptor beta chain was identified during a study of STAT3 mutations in large granular lymphocyte leukemia. The study's findings and limits: A small but highly pathogenic clone may have been missed. At least one immunodominant TCR beta clonotype appeared in every T-cell large granular lymphocyte leukemia patient.

Notes on this clone: Its cognate antigen is unknown.

This CDR3 has 11 residues. Per the germline V gene, CDR1 is GTSNPN and CDR2 is SVGIG (reference sequence). V was pared by 4 bases and J by 7 bases, with 10 bases between. TCRdb's table, derived via immunoSEQ multiplex PCR, lists solely in-frame clones and lacks some. Of thousands of clones in the sample, 50% to 75% were seen once. The sequenced sample was peripheral blood mononuclear cells. This TCR was sampled from a man aged 55 to 69 with T-cell large granular lymphocyte leukemia. Some clones in this sample may be carry-over from other donors' samples. This chain uses TRBV30 with TRBJ1-1, with D unresolved. CDR3 sequence reads: CAWNRVYEAFF. As DNA, the CDR3 is TGTGCCTGGAATCGGGTATATGAAGCTTTCTTT. The whole variable domain, filled in from reference TRBV30 and TRBJ1-1, reads SQTIHQWPATLVQPVGSPLSLECTVEGTSNPNLYWYRQAAGRGLQLLFYSVGIGQISSEVPQNLSASRPQDRQFILSSKKLLLSDSGFYLCAWNRVYEAFFGQGTRLTVV.